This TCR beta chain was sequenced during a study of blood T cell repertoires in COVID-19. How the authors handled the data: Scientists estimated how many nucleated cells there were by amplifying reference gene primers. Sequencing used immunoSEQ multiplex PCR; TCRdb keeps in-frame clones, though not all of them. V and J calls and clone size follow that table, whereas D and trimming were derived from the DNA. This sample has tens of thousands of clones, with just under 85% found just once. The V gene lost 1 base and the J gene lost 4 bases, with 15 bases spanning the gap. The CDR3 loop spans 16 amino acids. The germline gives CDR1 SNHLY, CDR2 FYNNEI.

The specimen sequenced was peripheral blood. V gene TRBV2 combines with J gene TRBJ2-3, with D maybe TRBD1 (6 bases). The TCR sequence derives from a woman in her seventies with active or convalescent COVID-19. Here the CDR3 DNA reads TGTGCCAGCAGTGAAGGGTTGGTGGGGGCGGCAGATACGCAGTATTTT. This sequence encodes CASSEGLVGAADTQYF.